This passage covers 29 T cell receptor beta chains from one sample sequenced in a study of T cells in narcolepsy. The assay was immunoSEQ multiplex PCR, and TCRdb's table has in-frame clones only and misses some. The table includes fewer than 40,000 clones, 70% to 85% detected once. The sample taken for sequencing was CD45RA- memory CD4+ T cells from PBMCs. Receptors originate from a human donor with narcolepsy.

The chain couples TRBV7-3 to TRBJ2-3; D unresolved. The CDR3 consists of 14 residues. Trimming took off 2 bases at V and 0 bases at J, with 6 bases between the two ends. Germline CDR1 is SGHTA and CDR2 is FQGTGA. CDR3 protein: CASSLHPSTDTQYF. CDR3 in DNA: TGTGCCAGCAGCTTACACCCTAGCACAGATACGCAGTATTTT.

The J gene is TRBJ1-2, the V gene TRBV6-5; D is unclear. The germline CDR1 and CDR2 sequences are MNHEY and SVGAGI. V shed 9 bases and J shed 2 bases, with 13 bases lying between them. The CDR3 runs 13 residues. The CDR3 bases are TGTGCCAGAAGAATACAGCCCAACTATGGCTACACCTTC. Amino acids: CARRIQPNYGYTF.

The chain couples TRBV5-1 to TRBJ2-1; TRBD1 might be the D (5 bases). Between the trimmed V and J ends, which lost 2 bases and 8 bases, there was a span of 17 bases. The CDR3 runs 15 residues. Germline V gene sequence: CDR1 SGHRS, CDR2 YFSETQ. CDR3 sequence reads: CASSFGAGQGYEQFF. Written as DNA, the CDR3 is TGCGCCAGCAGCTTTGGCGCAGGGCAAGGGTATGAGCAGTTCTTC.

This clone appeared once. V and J are TRBV19 and TRBJ2-5, with 7 bases lining up with TRBD1. From germline, CDR1 is LNHDA and CDR2 SQIVND (reference sequence). This CDR3 region has 14 residues. Trimming at V came to 1 base and at J to 4 bases, leaving 3 bases not matched to a gene. The CDR3 DNA is TGTGCCAGTAGTATAGCGGGACAGAGAGAGACCCAGTACTTC. It translates to CASSIAGQRETQYF.

The V gene is TRBV29-1, the J gene TRBJ2-1; 9 bases are a match to TRBD1. The CDR3 has 14 amino acids. In germline, CDR1 is SQVTM, CDR2 ANQGSEA. Trimming at V came to 4 bases and at J to 1 base, leaving 2 bases not matched to a gene. The CDR3, as DNA: TGCAGCGTTGGGGGGACAGGGTCCTACAATGAGCAGTTCTTC. Translating gives CSVGGTGSYNEQFF.

The V gene is TRBV7-3, the J gene TRBJ2-3, with D unclear. V shed 2 bases and J shed 3 bases, with 9 bases lying between them. This CDR3 contains 14 residues. Looked up from germline, CDR1 is SGHTA and CDR2 is FQGTGA. Here the CDR3 DNA reads TGTGCCAGCAGCTTAGATGGGTCGACAGATACGCAGTATTTT. It translates to CASSLDGSTDTQYF.

This clone was detected only a few times. The V and J genes are TRBV19 and TRBJ2-7, with 9 bases fitting TRBD1. CDR1 and CDR2 (germline): LNHDA, SQIVND (reference sequence). CDR3 size: 14 residues. V lost 10 bases and J lost 6; bases outside the gene matches: 13. The CDR3 nucleotides read TGTGCCACAAGCATCCCACAGGGGGCCCGCGAGCAGTACTTC. As protein: CATSIPQGAREQYF.

V gene TRBV5-1 combines with J gene TRBJ1-2; D not certain. The V gene lost 1 base and the J gene lost 2 bases, with 0 bases spanning the gap. Germline CDR1 SGHRS, CDR2 YFSETQ. The CDR3 contains 11 residues. The CDR3, as DNA: TGCGCCAGCAGCTTGAACTATGGCTACACCTTC. It is translated as CASSLNYGYTF. The complete variable domain, with remaining parts taken from reference TRBV5-1 and TRBJ1-2, reads KAGVTQTPRYLIKTRGQQVTLSCSPISGHRSVSWYQQTPGQGLQFLFEYFSETQRNKGNFPGRFSGRQFSNSRSEMNVSTLELGDSALYLCASSLNYGYTFGSGTRLTVV.

The genes are TRBV7-2 and TRBJ1-5, with D unclear. CDR1 and CDR2 (germline): SGHTA, FQGNSA. There are 12 residues in the CDR3. Trimming pared 0 bases from V and 6 bases from J, leaving 3 bases between. The CDR3 here is CASSLASQPQHF. The DNA for the CDR3 is TGTGCCAGCAGCTTAGCAAGTCAGCCCCAGCATTTT. Supplemented by reference TRBV7-2 and TRBJ1-5, the full variable domain reads GAGVSQSPSNKVTEKGKDVELRCDPISGHTALYWYRQSLGQGLEFLIYFQGNSAPDKSGLPSDRFSAERTGGSVSTLTIQRTQQEDSAVYLCASSLASQPQHFGDGTRLSIL.

The CDR3 is CASSADLRGNTEAFF. Written as DNA, the CDR3 is TGTGCCAGCAGCGCCGATCTAAGGGGGAACACTGAAGCTTTCTTT. The chain recombines TRBV7-3 with TRBJ1-1, with a tentative D call TRBD1 (5 bases). The CDR3 spans 15 residues. Germline V gene sequence: CDR1 SGHTA, CDR2 FQGTGA. The ends were cut back, 5 bases at V and 1 base at J, with 14 bases in the middle.

The rearrangement uses TRBV10-2 and TRBJ2-5; D perhaps matches TRBD1 (5 bases). Trimming left V 5 bases short and J 10 bases short, with 14 bases between. The CDR3 runs to 12 residues. Germline V gene data show CDR1 as WSHSY and CDR2 as SAAADI. CDR3 nucleotides: TGCGCCAGCAGTTCCGGGCAGGGCATCCAGTACTTC. Its protein product is CASSSGQGIQYF.

J is TRBJ2-6 and V is TRBV5-1, with 9 bases matching TRBD2. Per germline, CDR1 SGHRS and CDR2 YFSETQ. CDR3 length: 17 amino acids. Unmatched junction bases numbered 5, after V lost 0 bases and J lost 4 bases. In DNA, the CDR3 is TGCGCCAGCAGCTTGGAGGCGGGGGGGCCAGGGGCCAACGTCCTGACTTTC. It yields the protein CASSLEAGGPGANVLTF.

This chain joins TRBV11-2 and TRBJ1-5; 7 nucleotides agree with TRBD1. CDR1 is SGHAT and CDR2 is FQNNGV in the germline V gene. This CDR3 has 15 residues. The J segment lost 0 bases and the V segment lost 5 bases, leaving 4 bases of the junction unmatched. CDR3: CASSQTGYSNQPQHF. CDR3 in DNA: TGTGCCAGCAGCCAGACAGGGTATAGCAATCAGCCCCAGCATTTT.

The chain joins TRBV9 to TRBJ2-1; D is unresolved. The CDR3 spans 10 residues. The ends were cut back, 3 bases at V and 10 bases at J, with 5 bases in the middle. CDR1 and CDR2 from the germline V gene are SGDLS and YYNGEE. The CDR3 DNA follows: TGTGCCAGCAGCGGACCGGAGCAGTTCTTC. This encodes CASSGPEQFF.

The V and J genes are TRBV19 and TRBJ2-5; D is unresolved. The J call may be faulty, since TRBJ2-7 better matches the DNA end. CDR1 and CDR2 (germline): LNHDA, SQIVND (reference sequence). The CDR3 has 14 amino acids. CDR3: CASNEKGITYEQYF. The CDR3 DNA follows: TGTGCCAGTAACGAAAAAGGGATCACCTACGAGCAGTACTTC.

The rearrangement joins TRBV7-2 to TRBJ1-2; D unresolved. The V and J ends lost 4 bases and 5 bases respectively, with 11 bases between them. CDR1 is SGHTA, CDR2 FQGNSA, per germline. This CDR3 spans 13 amino acids. The CDR3 DNA follows: TGTGCCAGCAGCTCATACCCCGGGTATGGCTACACCTTC. Translation: CASSSYPGYGYTF.

The J gene is TRBJ1-4, the V gene TRBV25-1; D is undetermined. V lost 4 bases and J 4 bases, leaving 16 bases between the germline ends. CDR3 size: 16 residues. Germline CDR1 and CDR2: MGHDK and SYGVNS. The CDR3 protein is CASSAQEAPFNEKLFF. CDR3 bases: TGTGCCAGCAGTGCCCAGGAGGCCCCTTTTAATGAAAAACTGTTTTTT.

The rearrangement uses TRBV18 and TRBJ1-2; maybe TRBD1 (5 bases). Germline V CDR1 and CDR2: KGHSH, LQKENI. This CDR3 is 16 amino acids long. Trimming removed 2 bases at V and 10 bases at J, with 23 bases between. The CDR3 nucleotides read TGTGCCAGCTCACCAGCTTTACAGGATCGGGGAGATGACTACACCTTC. Residues: CASSPALQDRGDDYTF.

The CDR3, as DNA: TGTGCCAGCAGCCGAGAACGGCTCTATGGCTACACCTTC. Translation: CASSRERLYGYTF. The chain recombines TRBV5-4 with TRBJ1-2; D is unclear. Germline V gene data show CDR1 as SGHNT and CDR2 as YYREEE (reference sequence). The CDR3 has 13 amino acids. Trimming left V 4 bases short and J 4 bases short, with 11 bases between.

This clone was observed once. CDR3 in DNA: TGTGCCTGGAGTGTCGGAGGGATCTACGAGCAGTACGTC. Translation gives CAWSVGGIYEQYV. The chain links TRBV30 to TRBJ2-7, with a possible D match to TRBD2 (6 bases). V lost 0 bases to trimming and J lost 3 bases, with 9 bases between them. This CDR3 has 13 amino acids. Germline CDR1 is GTSNPN and CDR2 is SVGIG (reference sequence).

Points on this clone: Its ends do not fully match the called genes, so a read error is possible. Within the sample, other DNA sequences also encode this same CDR3. This chain joins TRBV30 and TRBJ1-1, with D perhaps TRBD1 (5 bases). The CDR3 runs to 14 residues. Germline V gene sequence: CDR1 GTSNPN, CDR2 SVGIG (reference sequence). The CDR3 reads CAWKGAGTNTEAFF. The DNA of the CDR3 is TGTGCCTGGAAAGGGGCAGGGACTAACACTGAGGCTTTCTTT.

The rearrangement joins TRBV19 to TRBJ1-5; D gene unclear. V was clipped by 4 bases and J by 3 bases, with 16 bases between them. The germline gives CDR1 LNHDA, CDR2 SQIVND (reference sequence). The CDR3 is 16 residues long. The CDR3 loop is CASSTNQVIFNQPQHF. The CDR3 DNA sequence: TGTGCCAGTAGTACGAATCAAGTAATATTCAATCAGCCCCAGCATTTT.

The gene calls are TRBV30 and TRBJ2-5, with D tentatively TRBD2 (6 bases). Per germline, CDR1 GTSNPN and CDR2 SVGIG (reference sequence). V was trimmed by 1 base and J by 5 bases, leaving 14 bases between them. CDR3 size: 14 residues. The CDR3 DNA reads TGTGCCTGGAGTGCGGGGCTAGCGTGGGAGACCCAGTACTTC. Translated, it gives CAWSAGLAWETQYF.

The sample holds a few counts of this clone. This chain joins TRBV19 and TRBJ1-1, with D maybe TRBD1 (6 bases). This CDR3 contains 11 residues. The V gene lost 7 bases and the J gene lost 5 bases, with 8 bases spanning the gap. CDR1 LNHDA and CDR2 SQIVND come from the germline V gene (reference sequence). For the CDR3, the DNA is TGTGCCAGTATGAGGGGGACTGAAGCTTTCTTT. This encodes CASMRGTEAFF.

The rearrangement joins TRBV7-3 to TRBJ2-1; D is perhaps TRBD2 (5 bases). The CDR3 is 13 amino acids. V was shortened by 2 bases and J by 6 bases, with 8 bases between the two germline ends. The germline V gene has CDR1 SGHTA and CDR2 FQGTGA. DNA of the CDR3: TGTGCCAGCAGCTTAGGACTCATCAATGAGCAGTTCTTC. This encodes CASSLGLINEQFF.

The CDR3 loop reads CASSRDRATDTQYF. CDR3 bases: TGTGCCAGCAGCCGGGACAGGGCAACAGATACGCAGTATTTT. This chain uses TRBV2 with TRBJ2-3; TRBD1 agrees at 9 bases. The ends lost 6 bases at V and 3 bases at J; junction bases unmatched: 4. The germline V gene has CDR1 SNHLY and CDR2 FYNNEI. The length of the CDR3 is 14 residues.

The V gene is TRBV7-8, the J gene TRBJ1-5; TRBD1 is a possible D gene (5 bases). V was pared by 1 base and J by 3 bases, with 10 bases between. The germline V gene has CDR1 SGHVS and CDR2 FQNEAQ. The CDR3 covers 15 residues. DNA for the CDR3: TGTGCCAGCAGCTTAGAGGGCAGGGTCAATCAGCCCCAGCATTTT. Translated: CASSLEGRVNQPQHF. The full variable domain, rest sourced from reference TRBV7-8 and TRBJ1-5, is GAGVSQSPRYKVAKRGQDVALRCDPISGHVSLFWYQQALGQGPEFLTYFQNEAQLDKSGLPSDRFFAERPEGSVSTLKIQRTQQEDSAVYLCASSLEGRVNQPQHFGDGTRLSIL.

This clone was recorded once. The gene calls are TRBV6-1 and TRBJ2-7, with D perhaps matching TRBD1 (5 bases). V gave up 2 bases and J gave up 7 bases, with 9 bases separating them. The V gene's germline CDR1 is MNHNS and CDR2 SASEGT. CDR3 size: 12 residues. The CDR3 is CASSESRTEQYF. In DNA form, the CDR3 reads TGTGCCAGCAGTGAATCAAGGACAGAGCAGTACTTC.

This sequence joins TRBV14 and TRBJ1-1; D remains unclear. This CDR3 is built from 14 residues. Per the germline V gene, CDR1 is SGHDN and CDR2 is FVKESK. Trimming pared 5 bases from V and 1 base from J, leaving 11 bases between. CDR3 sequence reads: CASSGNFQNTEAFF. The CDR3 bases are TGTGCCAGCAGCGGAAACTTCCAGAACACTGAAGCTTTCTTT.